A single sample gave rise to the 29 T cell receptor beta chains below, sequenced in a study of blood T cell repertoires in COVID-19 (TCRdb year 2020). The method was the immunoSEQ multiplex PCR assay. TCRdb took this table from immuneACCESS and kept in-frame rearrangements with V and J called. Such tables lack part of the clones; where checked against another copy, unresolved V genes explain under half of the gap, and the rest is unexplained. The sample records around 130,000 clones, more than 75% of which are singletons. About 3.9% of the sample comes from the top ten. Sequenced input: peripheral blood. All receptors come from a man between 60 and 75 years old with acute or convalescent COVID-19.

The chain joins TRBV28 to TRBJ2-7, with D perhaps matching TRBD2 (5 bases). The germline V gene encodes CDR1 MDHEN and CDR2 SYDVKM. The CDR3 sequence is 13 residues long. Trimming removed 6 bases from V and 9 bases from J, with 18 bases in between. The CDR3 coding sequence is TGTGCCAGCAGCCTTAGCGCCTCCCCCCTGCAGTACTTC. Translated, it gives CASSLSASPLQYF.

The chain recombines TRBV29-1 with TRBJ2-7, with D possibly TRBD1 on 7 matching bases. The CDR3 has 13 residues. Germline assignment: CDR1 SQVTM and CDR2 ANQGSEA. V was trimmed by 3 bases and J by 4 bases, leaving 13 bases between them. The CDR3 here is CSVDGGGGYEQYF. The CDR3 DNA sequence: TGCAGCGTTGATGGAGGGGGCGGGTACGAGCAGTACTTC.

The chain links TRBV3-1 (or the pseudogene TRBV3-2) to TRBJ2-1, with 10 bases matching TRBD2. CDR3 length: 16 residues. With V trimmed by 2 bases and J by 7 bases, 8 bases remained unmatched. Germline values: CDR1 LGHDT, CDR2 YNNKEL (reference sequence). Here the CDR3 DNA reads TGTGCCAGCAGCCAATCAGCGGGAGGGCCGTTGAATGAGCAGTTCTTC. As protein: CASSQSAGGPLNEQFF.

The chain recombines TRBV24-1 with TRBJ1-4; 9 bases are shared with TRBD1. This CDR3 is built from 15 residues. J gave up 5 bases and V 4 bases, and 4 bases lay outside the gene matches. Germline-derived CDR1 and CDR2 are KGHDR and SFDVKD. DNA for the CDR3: TGTGCCACCAGTGAGTCCGGGACAGGGAATGAAAAACTGTTTTTT. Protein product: CATSESGTGNEKLFF.

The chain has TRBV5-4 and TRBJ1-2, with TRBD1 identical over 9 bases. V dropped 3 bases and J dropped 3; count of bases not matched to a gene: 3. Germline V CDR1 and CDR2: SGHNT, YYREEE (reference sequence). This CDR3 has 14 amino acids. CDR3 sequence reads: CASSSGTGHYGYTF. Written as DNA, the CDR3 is TGTGCCAGCAGCTCCGGGACAGGGCACTATGGCTACACCTTC.

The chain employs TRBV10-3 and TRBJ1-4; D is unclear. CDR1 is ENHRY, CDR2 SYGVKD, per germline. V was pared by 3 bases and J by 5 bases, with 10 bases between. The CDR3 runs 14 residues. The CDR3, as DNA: TGTGCCATCAGTGACGAGCGGGAGAATGAAAAACTGTTTTTT. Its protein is CAISDERENEKLFF.

The CDR3 region is CASSKLQGDTQYF. DNA for the CDR3: TGTGCCAGTAGTAAGCTCCAGGGTGATACGCAGTATTTT. The V and J genes are TRBV19 and TRBJ2-3, with D possibly being TRBD1 (5 bases). Trimming shortened V by 4 bases and J by 6 bases, and 11 bases separated the two germline ends. CDR3 length: 13 amino acids. The germline gives CDR1 LNHDA, CDR2 SQIVND (reference sequence).

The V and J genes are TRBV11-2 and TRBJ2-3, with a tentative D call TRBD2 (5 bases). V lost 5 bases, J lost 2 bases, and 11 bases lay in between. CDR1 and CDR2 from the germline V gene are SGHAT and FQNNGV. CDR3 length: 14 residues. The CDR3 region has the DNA TGTGCCAGCAGCACGGGAATATACACAGATACGCAGTATTTT. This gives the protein CASSTGIYTDTQYF. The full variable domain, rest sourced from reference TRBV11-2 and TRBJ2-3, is EAGVAQSPRYKIIEKRQSVAFWCNPISGHATLYWYQQILGQGPKLLIQFQNNGVVDDSQLPKDRFSAERLKGVDSTLKIQPAKLEDSAVYLCASSTGIYTDTQYFGPGTRLTVL.

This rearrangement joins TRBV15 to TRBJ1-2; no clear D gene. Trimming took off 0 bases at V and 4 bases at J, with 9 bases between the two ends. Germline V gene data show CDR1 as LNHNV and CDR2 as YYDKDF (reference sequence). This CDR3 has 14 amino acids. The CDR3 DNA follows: TGTGCCACCAGCAGAGATAGCGGCACCTATGGCTACACCTTC. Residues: CATSRDSGTYGYTF.

Here the CDR3 DNA reads TGTGCCAGCAGCTCGGGACTAGCGGGAGGGTGGACCGGGGAGCTGTTTTTT. Residues: CASSSGLAGGWTGELFF. This chain uses TRBV5-6 with TRBJ2-2; the match to TRBD2 covers 16 bases. This CDR3 comprises 17 residues. V was clipped by 3 bases and J by 5 bases; unmatched bases: 4. Germline V gene data show CDR1 as SGHDT and CDR2 as YYEEEE.

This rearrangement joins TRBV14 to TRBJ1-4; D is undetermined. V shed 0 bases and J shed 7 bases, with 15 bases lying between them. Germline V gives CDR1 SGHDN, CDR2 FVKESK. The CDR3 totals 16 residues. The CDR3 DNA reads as TGTGCCAGCAGCCAAGATCTCCCCACGTCGGGTGAAAAACTGTTTTTT. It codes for CASSQDLPTSGEKLFF.

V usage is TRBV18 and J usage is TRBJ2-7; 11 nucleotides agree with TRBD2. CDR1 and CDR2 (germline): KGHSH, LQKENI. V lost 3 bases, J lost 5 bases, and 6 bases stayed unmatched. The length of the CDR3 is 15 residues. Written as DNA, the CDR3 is TGTGCCAGCTCACCTCGTAGCGGGAGGGAGAACGAGCAGTACTTC. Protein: CASSPRSGRENEQYF.

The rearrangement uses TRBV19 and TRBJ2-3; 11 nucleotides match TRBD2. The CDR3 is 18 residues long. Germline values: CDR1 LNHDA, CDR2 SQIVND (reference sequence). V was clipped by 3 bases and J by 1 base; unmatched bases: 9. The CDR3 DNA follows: TGTGCCAGTAGTATTTCGTCGGGGGGACTAGCGGGCACAGATACGCAGTATTTT. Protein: CASSISSGGLAGTDTQYF.

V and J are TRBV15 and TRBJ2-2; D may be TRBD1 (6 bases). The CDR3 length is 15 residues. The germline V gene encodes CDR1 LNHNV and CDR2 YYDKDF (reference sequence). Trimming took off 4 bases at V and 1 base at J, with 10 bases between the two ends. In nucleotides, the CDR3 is TGTGCCACCAGCACAAAGGGACAGAACACCGGGGAGCTGTTTTTT. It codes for CATSTKGQNTGELFF.

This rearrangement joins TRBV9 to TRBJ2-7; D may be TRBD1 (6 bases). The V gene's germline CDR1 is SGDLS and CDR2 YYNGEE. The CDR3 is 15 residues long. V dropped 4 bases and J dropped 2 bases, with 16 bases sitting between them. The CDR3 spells CASSPQTGIPYEQYF. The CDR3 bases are TGTGCCAGCAGCCCTCAGACAGGAATTCCCTACGAGCAGTACTTC.

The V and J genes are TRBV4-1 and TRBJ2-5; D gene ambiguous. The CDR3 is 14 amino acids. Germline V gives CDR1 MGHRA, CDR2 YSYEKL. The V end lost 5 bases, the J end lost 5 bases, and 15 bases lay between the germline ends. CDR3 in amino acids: CASSSRSFGETQYF. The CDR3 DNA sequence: TGCGCCAGCAGCTCCCGGAGTTTTGGGGAGACCCAGTACTTC.

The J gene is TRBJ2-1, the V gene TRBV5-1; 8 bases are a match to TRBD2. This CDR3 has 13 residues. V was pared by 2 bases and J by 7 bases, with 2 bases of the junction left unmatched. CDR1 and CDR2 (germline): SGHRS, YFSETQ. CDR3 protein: CASSLLAENEQFF. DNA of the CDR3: TGCGCCAGCAGCTTACTAGCGGAAAATGAGCAGTTCTTC.

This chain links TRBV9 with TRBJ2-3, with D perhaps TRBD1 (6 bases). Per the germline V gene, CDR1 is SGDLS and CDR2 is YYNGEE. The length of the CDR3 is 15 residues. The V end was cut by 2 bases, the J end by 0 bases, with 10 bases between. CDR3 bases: TGTGCCAGCAGCGTCAGGGGCTATAGCACAGATACGCAGTATTTT. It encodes CASSVRGYSTDTQYF.

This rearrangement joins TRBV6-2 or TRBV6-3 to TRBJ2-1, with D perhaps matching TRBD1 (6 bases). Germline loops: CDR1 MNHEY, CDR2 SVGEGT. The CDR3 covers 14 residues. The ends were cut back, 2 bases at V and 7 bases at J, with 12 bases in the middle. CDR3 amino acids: CASSYLPRGNEQFF. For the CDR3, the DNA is TGTGCCAGCAGTTACCTACCCAGGGGAAATGAGCAGTTCTTC.

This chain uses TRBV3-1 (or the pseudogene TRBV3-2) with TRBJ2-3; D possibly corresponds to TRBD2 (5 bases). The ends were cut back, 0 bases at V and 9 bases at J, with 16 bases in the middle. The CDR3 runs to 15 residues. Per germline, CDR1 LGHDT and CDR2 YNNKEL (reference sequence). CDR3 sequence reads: CASSQDMVGRATQYF. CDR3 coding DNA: TGTGCCAGCAGCCAAGATATGGTTGGGCGGGCGACGCAGTATTTT.

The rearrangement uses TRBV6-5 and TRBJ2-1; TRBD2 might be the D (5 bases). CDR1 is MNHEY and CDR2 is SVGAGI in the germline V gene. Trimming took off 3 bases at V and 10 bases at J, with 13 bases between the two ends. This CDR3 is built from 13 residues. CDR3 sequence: CASSYRAVREQFF. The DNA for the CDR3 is TGTGCCAGCAGTTATCGAGCGGTGAGGGAGCAGTTCTTC.

The CDR3 reads CASSSGTGGTIQYF. Here the CDR3 DNA reads TGTGCCAGCAGTTCCGGGACAGGGGGAACCATTCAGTACTTC. The V and J genes are TRBV7-2 and TRBJ2-4; TRBD1 matches 11 bases. CDR1 SGHTA and CDR2 FQGNSA come from the germline V gene. This CDR3 has 14 residues. J gave up 9 bases and V 6 bases, and 7 bases lay outside the gene matches.

The CDR3 protein is CASSGLRELNYGYTF. CDR3 in DNA: TGTGCCAGCAGTGGATTGAGGGAACTTAACTATGGCTACACCTTC. The rearrangement links TRBV2 to TRBJ1-2; D gene uncertain. Between the trimmed V and J ends, which lost 4 bases and 1 base, there was a span of 13 bases. The germline V gene has CDR1 SNHLY and CDR2 FYNNEI. The CDR3 is 15 residues long.

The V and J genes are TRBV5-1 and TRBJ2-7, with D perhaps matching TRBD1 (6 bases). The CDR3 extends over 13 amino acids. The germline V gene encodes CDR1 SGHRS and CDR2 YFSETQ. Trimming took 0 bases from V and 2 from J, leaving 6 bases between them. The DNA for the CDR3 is TGCGCCAGCAGCTTGGGGGACACCTACGAGCAGTACTTC. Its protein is CASSLGDTYEQYF.

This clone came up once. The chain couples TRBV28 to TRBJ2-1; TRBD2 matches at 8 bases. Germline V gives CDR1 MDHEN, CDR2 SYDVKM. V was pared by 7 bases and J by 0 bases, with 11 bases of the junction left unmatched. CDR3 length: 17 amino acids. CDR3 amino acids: CASTSGGAPSSYNEQFF. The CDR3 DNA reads TGTGCCAGCACCTCGGGGGGGGCCCCGAGCTCCTACAATGAGCAGTTCTTC. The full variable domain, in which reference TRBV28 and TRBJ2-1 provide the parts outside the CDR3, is DVKVTQSSRYLVKRTGEKVFLECVQDMDHENMFWYRQDPGLGLRLIYFSYDVKMKEKGDIPEGYSVSREKKERFSLILESASTNQTSMYLCASTSGGAPSSYNEQFFGPGTRLTVL.

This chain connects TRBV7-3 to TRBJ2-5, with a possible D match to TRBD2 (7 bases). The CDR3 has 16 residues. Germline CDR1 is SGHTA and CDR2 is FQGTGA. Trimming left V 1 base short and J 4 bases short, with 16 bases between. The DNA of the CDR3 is TGTGCCAGCAGCTTAATTGGGGGCCGGGGGGCAGAGACCCAGTACTTC. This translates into CASSLIGGRGAETQYF.

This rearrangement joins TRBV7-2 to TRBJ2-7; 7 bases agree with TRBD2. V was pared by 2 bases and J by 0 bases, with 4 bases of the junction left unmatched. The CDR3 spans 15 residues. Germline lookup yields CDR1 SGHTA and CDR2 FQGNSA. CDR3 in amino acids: CASSLSGGSSYEQYF. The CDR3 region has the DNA TGTGCCAGCAGCTTAAGCGGCGGGAGCTCCTACGAGCAGTACTTC.

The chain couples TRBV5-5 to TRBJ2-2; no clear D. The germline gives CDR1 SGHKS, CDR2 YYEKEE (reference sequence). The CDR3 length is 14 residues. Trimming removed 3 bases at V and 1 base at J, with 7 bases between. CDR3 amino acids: CASSSYMNTGELFF. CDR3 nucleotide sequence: TGTGCCAGCAGCTCTTACATGAACACCGGGGAGCTGTTTTTT.

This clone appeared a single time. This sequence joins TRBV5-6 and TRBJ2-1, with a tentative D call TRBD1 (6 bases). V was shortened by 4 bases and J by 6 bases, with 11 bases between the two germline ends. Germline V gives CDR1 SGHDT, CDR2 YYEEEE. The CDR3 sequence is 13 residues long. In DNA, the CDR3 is TGTGCCAGCAGCATGGACAGAGCCAATGAGCAGTTCTTC. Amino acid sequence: CASSMDRANEQFF.